This T cell receptor (beta chain) was identified in a study of OX40 agonist ivuxolimab in advanced cancers. Study-wide results and limits: The mean number of expanded clones was higher in CD8+ T cells than in CD4+.

Produced via immunoSEQ multiplex PCR; TCRdb's table is partial and in-frame only. The table includes tens of thousands of clones, under 90% detected once. This CDR3 has 16 residues. J lost 5 bases, V lost 4 bases, and 8 bases had no gene match. CDR1 WNHNN and CDR2 SYGVQD come from the germline V gene (reference sequence). Regarding this clone: The antigen remains unidentified.

The receptor comes from an adult with an advanced solid tumor such as melanoma, head and neck, liver or kidney cancer. The rearrangement uses TRBV10-1 and TRBJ2-1; 10 positions agree with TRBD2. The material sequenced was CD4+ or CD8+ T cells sorted from blood, taken in a trial of the OX40 agonist ivuxolimab. The CDR3 sequence: CASSAELLAGDNEQFF. The CDR3 DNA sequence: TGCGCCAGCAGTGCGGAGTTGCTAGCGGGGGACAATGAGCAGTTCTTC.